This TCR beta chain is drawn from a study of blood T cell repertoires in COVID-19. V was shortened by 2 bases and J by 5 bases, with 12 bases between the two germline ends. The CDR3 is 14 residues long. Per the germline V gene, CDR1 is SGHNT and CDR2 is YENEEA. Profiled with immunoSEQ multiplex PCR; TCRdb holds only in-frame clones, not every one. The sample carries 500,000 to 600,000 clones, 85% to 90% recorded once. The rearrangement joins TRBV11-3 to TRBJ1-2; possible D gene TRBD1, 5 bases. This receptor was obtained from a woman in her 50s with COVID-19, enrolled during active disease. The material sequenced was peripheral blood. The CDR3 sequence is CASSLSPGDYGYTF. The CDR3, as DNA: TGTGCCAGCAGCTTATCTCCGGGGGATTATGGCTACACCTTC.